This TCR beta chain was retrieved from a study of graft-versus-host responses after intestinal transplantation. Notes on this clone: Its specificity is unknown.

Germline loops: CDR1 WNHNN, CDR2 SYGVQD (reference sequence). This CDR3 has 16 amino acids. V was pared by 3 bases and J by 0 bases, with 5 bases of the junction left unmatched. Assay used: immunoSEQ multiplex PCR; TCRdb lists only in-frame clones, some missing. The data contain 100,000 or so clones, about 94% of them singletons. The sequence came from a human donor who received an intestinal transplant. The sample consisted of unstimulated CD4+ T cells sorted from spleen or lymph node cells, taken before intestinal transplant. The genes are TRBV10-1 and TRBJ2-7, with 10 bases aligning to TRBD1. The CDR3 region has the DNA TGCGCCAGCAGTGACGGGACAGGGGAGCGCTCCTACGAGCAGTACTTC. Protein: CASSDGTGERSYEQYF.